This T cell receptor (beta chain) is from a study of T cell clones after liver transplantation (dated by TCRdb to 2018 to 2020). Describing the broader study: The samples were obtained from ITN030ST, a randomized trial that attempted immunosuppression withdrawal within 2 years after liver transplantation. After a pre-transplant mixed lymphocyte reaction, TCRbeta sequencing was used to pinpoint donor-reactive T cell clones, which were subsequently tracked in post-transplant blood. Third party-reactive TCRbeta sequences were also identified from pre-transplant MLRs to serve as an antigen-independent comparator for donor-reactive sequences. Of the eight recipients, a few were HCV-positive, while the remaining recipients had been transplanted for non-autoimmune, non-viral indications. No induction therapy was given to the subjects, and standard immunosuppression was administered until randomization at 12-24 months post-transplant. To count as tolerant, a recipient had to stay completely off immunosuppression for at least one year without liver enzymes climbing beyond twice the upper limit of normal. Blood samples were collected pre-transplant, pre-randomization before withdrawal, and post-randomization after either full withdrawal or failed withdrawal. The studied cohort comprised 8 liver transplant recipients, 3 classified as tolerant and 5 as non-tolerant. The paper's findings and limits, for the study overall: The decline in donor-reactive sequences exceeded the decline in third party-reactive sequences, suggesting partial antigen-specific deletion that was unrelated to withdrawal success. Because of small, heterogeneous patient numbers and non-standardized post-transplant time points, the conclusions were only preliminary. In two subjects, low numbers of available donor cells limited the measurable donor-reactive repertoire. Because allograft tissue specimens were not available, migration of donor-reactive T cells into the graft, rather than deletion, may have occurred. After accounting for repertoire turnover, donor-reactive detection was significantly reduced in 7 of 8 subjects for CD4 and 8 of 8 for CD8. Circulating donor-reactive CD4 TCRbeta sequences fell significantly post-transplant in most of the 8 subjects, irrespective of tolerance or HCV status.

V loses 1 base, J loses 3 bases, and the germline ends lie 13 bases apart. CDR1 and CDR2 are drawn from the germline V gene: SGHRS, YFSETQ. The CDR3 has 16 amino acids, counting the end cysteine and phenylalanine. Of the read, only the CDR3 DNA is kept; its 48 bases are in frame from base 1. To note about this clone: Its specific antigen is unknown. No base quality information exists; no much larger clone differs at one position.

High-throughput TCRbeta CDR3 sequencing of frozen genomic DNA was performed by immunoSEQ, including PCR amplification, mapping, bias correction and internal controls. As for how the authors treated the data: Only productive rearrangements were retained, with each unique TCRbeta sequence defined by its CDR3 nucleotide sequence together with its V and J gene. A sequence counted as donor-reactive only if the sequence showed at least 5-fold expansion in CFSE-low cells compared with unstimulated pre-transplant cells and had a frequency of at least 0.01%. Minimum frequency thresholds were set for each subject on the basis of the unstimulated sample with the lowest template count, so that a detection power of at least 90% was ensured. Jensen-Shannon divergence between the top 1000 TCRbeta sequences post-transplant and pre-transplant was used to measure repertoire turnover. Changes in detection of donor-reactive sequences were tested with two-sided Fisher's exact tests. This immuneACCESS table, as held by TCRdb, lists in-frame sequences with V and J called but not all clones. Of the missing ones, under half trace to an unresolved V gene in checked studies; the others have no known cause. The V and J calls and clone size come from that table; D and trimming were worked out from the DNA. The sample table lists roughly 65,000 clones, roughly 92% of them with a count of one. The ten largest clones represent more than 0.85% of the sample.

Unstimulated PBMCs, after thawing, were stained for CD3, CD4 and CD8 and then FACS-sorted into CD3+CD4+ and CD3+CD8+ populations. Each of the 8 studied subjects was randomized to immunosuppression withdrawal. The Qiagen DNeasy Blood and Tissue Kit was used for genomic DNA isolation. This sequence originates from a human patient who received a liver transplant. Following a transplant, some T cells may be graft donor cells, not patient cells. The rearrangement combines TRBV5-1 with TRBJ1-4; TRBD1 could be the D gene, as 6 bases match. The sample was CD4+ T cells from blood, taken approximately 25 months after liver transplant. DNA sequence: TGCGCCAGCAGCTTGAGGCCAGAGGGGGCTAATGAAAAACTGTTTTTT. Translated, this is CASSLRPEGANEKLFF.